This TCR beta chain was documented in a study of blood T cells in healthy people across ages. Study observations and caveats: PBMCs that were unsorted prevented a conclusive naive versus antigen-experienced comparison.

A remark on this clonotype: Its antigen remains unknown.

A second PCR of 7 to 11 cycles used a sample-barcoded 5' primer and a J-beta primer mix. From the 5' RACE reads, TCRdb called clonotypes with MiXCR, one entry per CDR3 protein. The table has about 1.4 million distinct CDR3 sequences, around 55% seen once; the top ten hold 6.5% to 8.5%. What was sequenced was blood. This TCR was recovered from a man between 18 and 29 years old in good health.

The CDR3: CSVELAGRETQYF. The CDR3 bases are TGCAGCGTTGAACTAGCGGGAAGAGAGACCCAGTACTTC. The chain combines TRBV29-1 with TRBJ2-5; 9 nucleotides agree with TRBD2. The CDR3 totals 13 residues. V lost 2 bases and J lost 4; bases outside the gene matches: 2. Per germline, CDR1 SQVTM and CDR2 ANQGSEA.